This TCR beta chain was found in a study of T cell repertoires in cytomegalovirus infection. Overall study context: Public TCR beta signatures were indicative of both CMV infection and a matching HLA type.

Germline V lookup: CDR1 MDHEN, CDR2 SYDVKM. The CDR3 spans 15 residues. Trimming cost V 6 bases and J 1 base; bases outside gene matches: 7. Overall study findings and caveats: It was HLA-C-restricted CMV-specific TCR beta clonotypes that dominated the response ex vivo. Cumulative frequency of public TCR beta families picked out carriers of CMV plus the relevant HLA.

TCRdb itself ran the reads through MiXCR, one entry per CDR3 protein. Among more than 650,000 distinct CDR3 sequences listed, 35% to 45% were seen once. Comment on this clonotype: Its antigen is still unknown.

The TCR was taken from a human donor in good health (CMV status not recorded). Some clones in this sample may be carry-over from other donors' samples. The rearrangement uses TRBV28 and TRBJ1-1; 8 bases fit TRBD1. The sample consisted of PBMCs. CDR3 sequence: CASRQQGVPNTEAFF. CDR3 nucleotides: TGTGCCAGCAGGCAACAGGGGGTCCCGAACACTGAAGCTTTCTTT. The full variable domain, its missing parts supplied by reference TRBV28 and TRBJ1-1, is DVKVTQSSRYLVKRTGEKVFLECVQDMDHENMFWYRQDPGLGLRLIYFSYDVKMKEKGDIPEGYSVSREKKERFSLILESASTNQTSMYLCASRQQGVPNTEAFFGQGTRLTVV.